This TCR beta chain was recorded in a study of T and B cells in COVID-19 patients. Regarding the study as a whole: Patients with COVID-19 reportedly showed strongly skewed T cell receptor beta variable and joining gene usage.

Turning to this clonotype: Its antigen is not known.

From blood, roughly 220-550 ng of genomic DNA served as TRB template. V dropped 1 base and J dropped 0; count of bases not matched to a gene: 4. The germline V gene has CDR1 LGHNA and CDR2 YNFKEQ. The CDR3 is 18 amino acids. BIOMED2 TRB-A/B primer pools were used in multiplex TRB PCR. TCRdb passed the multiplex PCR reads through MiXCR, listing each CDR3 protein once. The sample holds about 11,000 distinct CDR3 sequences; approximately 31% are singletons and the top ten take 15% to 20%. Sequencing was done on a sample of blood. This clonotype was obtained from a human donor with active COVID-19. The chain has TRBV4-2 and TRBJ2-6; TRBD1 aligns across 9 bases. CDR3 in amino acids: CASSQGRQGGSGANVLTF. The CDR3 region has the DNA TGTGCCAGCAGCCAAGGAAGACAGGGGGGCTCTGGGGCCAACGTCCTGACTTTC.